The rows below give T cell receptor beta chains drawn from one sample of a study of T-cell reconstitution after alpha-beta-depleted transplantation in children. From the PCR reads, TCRdb called clonotypes with MiXCR, one entry per CDR3 protein. The data contain 200,000 to 250,000 distinct CDR3 sequences, roughly 8.3% of them singletons. The material sequenced was PBMCs, mostly from graft donor cells, taken 360 days after TCRalphabeta/CD19-depleted stem cell transplant. The receptors shown here come from a male patient aged 2-15 years who had a stem cell transplant for acute myeloid leukemia, so the T cells may come from the graft donor. Each CDR3 is given with its conserved first and last residue. D genes are given only for firm matches. Clone size is stated in some rows and not others, as once, few, many or a class when expanded.

J | V | D | size | DNA | CDR3
TRBJ1-2 | TRBV6-8 | NA | NA | TGTGCCAGCAGTTACTCGATGGCCCTCTATGGCTACACCTTC | CASSYSMALYGYTF
TRBJ2-6 | TRBV6-5 | NA | few | TGTGCCAGCAGTTACTCAGGGCCCGGGGCCAACGTCCTGACTTTC | CASSYSGPGANVLTF
TRBJ1-1 | TRBV20-1 | TRBD1 | NA | TGCAGTGCCGGAGGACAGGGGGCTAGGTGGGTCACTGAAGCTTTCTTT | CSAGGQGARWVTEAFF
TRBJ1-1 | TRBV6-5 | NA | many | TGTGCCAGCAGCAAAGAGATACAAAGGGCTGAAGCTTTCTTT | CASSKEIQRAEAFF
TRBJ2-1 | TRBV4-1 | TRBD1 | many | TGCGCCAGCAGCCACCAACAGGGGACCTACAATGAGCAGTTCTTC | CASSHQQGTYNEQFF
TRBJ2-3 | TRBV15 | NA | NA | TGTGCCACCAGCAGAGACGGCTTGGCCACAGATACGCAGTATTTT | CATSRDGLATDTQYF
TRBJ2-1 | TRBV29-1 | TRBD1 | few | TGCAGCGCCCCACCACAGGGGGCCTACAATGAGCAGTTCTTC | CSAPPQGAYNEQFF
TRBJ2-5 | TRBV5-1 | TRBD1 | few | TGCGCCAGCAGCTTGGCCGACAGGGCGAAGACCCAGTACTTC | CASSLADRAKTQYF
TRBJ2-1 | TRBV5-1 | TRBD1 | few | TGCGCCAGCAGCAGGGGACAGGGCTACTACAATGAGCAGTTCTTC | CASSRGQGYYNEQFF
TRBJ1-2 | TRBV7-9 | TRBD1 | many | TGTGCCAGCAGCTTAGACCATAACAGGGGGCTTTACTATGGCTACACCTTC | CASSLDHNRGLYYGYTF
TRBJ1-2 | TRBV24-1 | NA | many | TGTGCCACCAAAGGATTTTATGGCTACACCTTC | CATKGFYGYTF
TRBJ2-1 | TRBV4-3 | NA | many | TGCGCCAGCAGCCAAGAGAGACTAGTTCGGCAGTTCTTC | CASSQERLVRQFF
TRBJ2-2 | TRBV7-2 | NA | few | TGTGCCAGCAGTTGGCGGGTCAACACCGGGGAGCTGTTTTTT | CASSWRVNTGELFF
TRBJ2-1 | TRBV25-1 | TRBD2 | many | TGTGCCAGCAGCCGAGGAGGGGGACTAGCGAGCAATGAGCAGTTCTTC | CASSRGGGLASNEQFF
TRBJ2-6 | TRBV29-1 | NA | few | TGCAGCGTTCCGACCGAAGCTGGGGCCAACGTCCTGACTTTC | CSVPTEAGANVLTF
TRBJ1-3 | TRBV11-2 | NA | NA | TGTGCCAGCAGCGGAGGGAACACCATATATTTT | CASSGGNTIYF
TRBJ2-5 | TRBV14 | NA | few | TGTGCCAGCAGCCCCCTGCGCAGCCCTTTAGAGACCCAGTACTTC | CASSPLRSPLETQYF
TRBJ2-3 | TRBV7-2 | NA | many | TGTGCCAGCAGCTTAGTCGAGTCAGATACGCAGTATTTT | CASSLVESDTQYF
TRBJ1-3 | TRBV19 | NA | NA | TGTGCCAGTAGTTCCCCTGGGACATACTCTGGAAACACCATATATTTT | CASSSPGTYSGNTIYF
TRBJ2-5 | TRBV6-5 | TRBD2 | many | TGTGCCAGCACACTTCTAGCGGGAGATGGGAGGAGAGAGACCCAGTACTTC | CASTLLAGDGRRETQYF
TRBJ1-5 | TRBV12-3/TRBV12-4 | NA | few | TGTGCCAGCAGTCCCTCCTGGGGCGCAGGTCAGCCCCAGCATTTT | CASSPSWGAGQPQHF
TRBJ2-3 | TRBV5-1 | NA | NA | TGCGCCAGCAGCCTGGCGCGTGGGGTGGATACGCAGTATTTT | CASSLARGVDTQYF
TRBJ2-4 | TRBV4-1 | TRBD1 | many | TGCGCCAGCAGCCAAGAAGGGCAGGGGGCAAAAAACATTCAGTACTTC | CASSQEGQGAKNIQYF
TRBJ2-2 | TRBV29-1 | NA | few | TGCAGCGTTGGTCTGAACACCGGGGAGCTGTTTTTT | CSVGLNTGELFF
TRBJ2-3 | TRBV9 | TRBD1 | many | TGTGCCAGCAGCGTTACGACTTCCAGGGACAGGGGCACAGATACGCAGTATTTT | CASSVTTSRDRGTDTQYF
TRBJ2-7 | TRBV12-3/TRBV12-4 | NA | many | TGTGCCAGCAGGGCAACCTACGAGCAGTACTTC | CASRATYEQYF
TRBJ1-6 | TRBV5-1 | TRBD1 | many | TGCGCCAGCAGCCCCGGGACAGGTGAAAATTCACCCCTCCACTTT | CASSPGTGENSPLHF
TRBJ2-2 | TRBV24-1 | NA | NA | TGTGCCACCAGTGCCGGCACCGGGGAGCTGTTTTTT | CATSAGTGELFF
TRBJ2-3 | TRBV3-1 | NA | many | TGTGCCAGCAGCCAAGTTGGCGCAGGGGGCACAGATACGCAGTATTTT | CASSQVGAGGTDTQYF
TRBJ1-2 | TRBV7-9 | NA | NA | TGTGCCAGCAGCGTAACTCGTGACTATGGCTACACCTTC | CASSVTRDYGYTF
TRBJ2-1 | TRBV5-1 | TRBD2 | few | TGCGCCAGCAGCCCGGAACTAGCGGGAGTTGGCCAGTCCTACAATGAGCAGTTCTTC | CASSPELAGVGQSYNEQFF
TRBJ2-2 | TRBV27 | NA | NA | TGTGCCAGCAGTTTTGGGGGTCGGTCTCCGGGGGAGCTGTTTTTT | CASSFGGRSPGELFF
TRBJ1-5 | TRBV24-1 | NA | NA | TGTGCCACCAGTGATGGGGGCAGGGCCCATCAGCCCCAGCATTTT | CATSDGGRAHQPQHF
TRBJ1-5 | TRBV10-3 | NA | many | TGTGCCATCAGTGAGGGGGTGATAAGCAATCAGCCCCAGCATTTT | CAISEGVISNQPQHF
TRBJ1-1 | TRBV2 | TRBD1 | many | TGTGCCAGCAGCCATCCCGACAGGGGCACTGAAGCTTTCTTT | CASSHPDRGTEAFF
TRBJ1-5 | TRBV27 | NA | few | TGTGCCAGCAGGCCCAGGGGAGAAGAATGGAATCAGCCCCAGCATTTT | CASRPRGEEWNQPQHF
TRBJ2-3 | TRBV6-5 | TRBD2 | few | TGTGCCAGCAGTTACTCCGGGACTAGCGGCACAGATACGCAGTATTTT | CASSYSGTSGTDTQYF
TRBJ2-1 | TRBV12-3/TRBV12-4 | NA | few | TGTGCCAGCAGTTTAGAGGGACAGCGGGGTGAGCAGTTCTTC | CASSLEGQRGEQFF
TRBJ2-2 | TRBV4-3 | TRBD2 | medium-sized | TGCGCCAGCAGCCAAGATTGGGGACTAGCGAACACCGGGGAGCTGTTTTTT | CASSQDWGLANTGELFF
TRBJ2-2 | TRBV12-3/TRBV12-4 | NA | few | TGTGCCAGCAGTTCCTATCGACCGGGACACCCATCTTTTCTTTCCGGGGAGCTGTTTTTT | CASSSYRPGHPSFLSGELFF